Below, one T cell receptor (beta chain) is given with its context. The antigen is undetermined. These data originate in a study of regulatory T cells in long-lasting Graves disease. Study information: Graves' patients who were just diagnosed had used antithyroid drugs for under 3 months. Study results and caveats: Persistent Graves' patients showed less TCR diversity than newly diagnosed ones. There was favoring of TRBV28, TRBJ1-2 and TRBJ2-5 in persistent disease.

TCR beta libraries were built with iRepertoire HTBI primers and Arm-PCR of CDR3 regions. Authors' methods: The identification of approximately 62 TRBV and some 14 TRBJ segments was made across samples. TCRdb redid the calling of the multiplex PCR reads with MiXCR, one entry per CDR3 protein. The V and J calls shown here were made by TCRdb, not taken from the authors' results. The sample lists approximately 300,000 distinct CDR3 sequences, roughly 18% occurring once. Germline V gene data show CDR1 as LGHDT and CDR2 as YNNKEL (reference sequence). This CDR3 comprises 19 residues. Trimming took 0 bases from V and 4 from J; bases not matched to a gene: 9. Time point denoted: newly diagnosed GD, antithyroid drugs for less than 3 months. Researchers made the TCR library from RNA that was extracted from PBMCs.

This clonotype was sampled from a female donor with Graves disease. The chain employs TRBV3-1 and TRBJ2-3, with 14 bases aligning to TRBD2. Here the sequenced sample was peripheral blood mononuclear cells (PBMCs), taken at new diagnosis, from a patient treated with antithyroid drugs. CDR3 region: CASSQDRPGLAGDSDTQYF. DNA for the CDR3: TGTGCCAGCAGCCAAGATCGACCGGGACTAGCGGGAGATTCAGATACGCAGTATTTT.